This T cell receptor (beta chain) appears in the sequencing data of a study of cytomegalovirus exposure and HLA in healthy donors. Study results and caveats: TCR clusters originating in the first cohort tended to co-occur in the approximately 120 validation repertoires, according to a later analysis.

Profiling relied on immunoSEQ multiplex PCR, and the TCRdb table lists in-frame clones only, not all of them. The sample lists 330,000 or so clones; 86% were seen once. Regarding this clone: Its antigen remains unidentified.

The junction had 14 bases not matched to a gene; V was cut back by 0 bases and J by 10 bases. This CDR3 comprises 17 residues. Per the germline V gene, CDR1 is LGHNA and CDR2 is YNFKEQ. The chain carries TRBV4-2 and TRBJ2-1; 8 bases agree with TRBD1. The sequenced sample consisted of PBMCs. The clonotype comes from a woman aged 18-29 years in good health and CMV-seronegative. The CDR3 spells CASSQDSKAGGLTEQFF. The CDR3 bases are TGTGCCAGCAGCCAAGATTCGAAGGCAGGGGGCTTAACCGAGCAGTTCTTC.